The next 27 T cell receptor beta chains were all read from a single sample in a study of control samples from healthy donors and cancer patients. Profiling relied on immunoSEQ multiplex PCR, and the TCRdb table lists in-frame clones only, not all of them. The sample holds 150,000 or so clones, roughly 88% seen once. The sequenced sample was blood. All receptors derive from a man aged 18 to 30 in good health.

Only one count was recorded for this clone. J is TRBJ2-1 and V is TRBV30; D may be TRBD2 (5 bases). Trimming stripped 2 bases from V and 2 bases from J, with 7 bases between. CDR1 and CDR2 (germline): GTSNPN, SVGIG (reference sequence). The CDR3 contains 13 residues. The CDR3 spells CAWSPGAYNEQFF. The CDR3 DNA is TGTGCCTGGAGTCCCGGGGCCTACAATGAGCAGTTCTTC.

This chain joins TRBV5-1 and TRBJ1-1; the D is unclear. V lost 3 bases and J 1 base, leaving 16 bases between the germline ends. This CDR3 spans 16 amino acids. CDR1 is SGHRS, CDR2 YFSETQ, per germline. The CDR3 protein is CASSSGVLSGNTEAFF. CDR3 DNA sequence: TGCGCCAGCAGCTCAGGAGTCTTGTCAGGGAACACTGAAGCTTTCTTT. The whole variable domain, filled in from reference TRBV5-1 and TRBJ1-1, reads KAGVTQTPRYLIKTRGQQVTLSCSPISGHRSVSWYQQTPGQGLQFLFEYFSETQRNKGNFPGRFSGRQFSNSRSEMNVSTLELGDSALYLCASSSGVLSGNTEAFFGQGTRLTVV.

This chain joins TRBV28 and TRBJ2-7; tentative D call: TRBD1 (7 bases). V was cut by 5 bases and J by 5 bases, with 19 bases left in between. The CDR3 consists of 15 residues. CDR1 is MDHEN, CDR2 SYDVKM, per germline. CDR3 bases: TGTGCCAGCAGTCTGGGGGAGGAGGGGGCCCACGAGCAGTACTTC. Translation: CASSLGEEGAHEQYF.

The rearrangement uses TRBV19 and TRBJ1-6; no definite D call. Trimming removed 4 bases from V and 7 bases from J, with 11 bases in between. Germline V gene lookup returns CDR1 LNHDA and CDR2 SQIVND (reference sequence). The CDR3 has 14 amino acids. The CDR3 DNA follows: TGTGCCAGTAGTACCCAGACACAGAATTCACCCCTCCACTTT. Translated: CASSTQTQNSPLHF. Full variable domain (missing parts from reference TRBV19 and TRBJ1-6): DGGITQSPKYLFRKEGQNVTLSCEQNLNHDAMYWYRQDPGQGLRLIYYSQIVNDFQKGDIAEGYSVSREKKESFPLTVTSAQKNPTAFYLCASSTQTQNSPLHFGNGTRLTVT.

Here the CDR3 reads CATSDRKGTQYF. CDR3 sequence (DNA): TGTGCCACCAGTGATAGGAAGGGGACGCAGTATTTT. The chain uses TRBV24-1 and TRBJ2-3; the D gene is possibly TRBD1 (5 bases). The V gene lost 3 bases and the J gene lost 9 bases, with 9 bases spanning the gap. Germline V gene lookup returns CDR1 KGHDR and CDR2 SFDVKD. The CDR3 contains 12 residues.

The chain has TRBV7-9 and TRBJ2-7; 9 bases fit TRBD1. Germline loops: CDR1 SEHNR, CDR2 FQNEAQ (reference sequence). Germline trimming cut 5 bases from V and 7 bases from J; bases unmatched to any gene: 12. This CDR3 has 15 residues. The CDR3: CASSPRDRDLSEQYF. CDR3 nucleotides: TGTGCCAGCAGCCCAAGGGACAGGGACCTTAGTGAGCAGTACTTC.

The chain's CDR3 is CASRTTGEGGNQPQHF. The DNA of the CDR3 is TGTGCCAGCAGGACGACAGGGGAGGGCGGCAATCAGCCCCAGCATTTT. The chain uses TRBV21-1 and TRBJ1-5; the table's D call TRBD1 went unverified against the DNA. TRBV21-1 is noted as a pseudogene. The CDR3 spans 16 residues.

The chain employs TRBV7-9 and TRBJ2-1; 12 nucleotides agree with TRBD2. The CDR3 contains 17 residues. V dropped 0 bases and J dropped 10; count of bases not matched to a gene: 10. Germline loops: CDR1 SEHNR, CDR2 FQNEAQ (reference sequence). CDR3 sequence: CASSLALAGGSGSEQFF. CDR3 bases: TGTGCCAGCAGCTTAGCACTAGCGGGGGGATCAGGGTCAGAGCAGTTCTTC.

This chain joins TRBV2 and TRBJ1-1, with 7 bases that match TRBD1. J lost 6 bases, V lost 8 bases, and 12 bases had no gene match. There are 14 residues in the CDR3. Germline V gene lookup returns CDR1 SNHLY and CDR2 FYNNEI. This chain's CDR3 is CASQGGQSGAEAFF. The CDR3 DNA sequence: TGTGCCAGCCAGGGGGGACAGTCTGGGGCTGAAGCTTTCTTT.

Here the CDR3 reads CASSSARYYGYTF. CDR3 DNA: TGTGCCAGCAGCTCAGCACGCTACTATGGCTACACCTTC. This chain uses TRBV7-2 with TRBJ1-2; D call uncertain. The V end was cut by 4 bases, the J end by 3 bases, with 9 bases between. The CDR3 is made up of 13 amino acids. Germline CDR1 and CDR2: SGHTA and FQGNSA.

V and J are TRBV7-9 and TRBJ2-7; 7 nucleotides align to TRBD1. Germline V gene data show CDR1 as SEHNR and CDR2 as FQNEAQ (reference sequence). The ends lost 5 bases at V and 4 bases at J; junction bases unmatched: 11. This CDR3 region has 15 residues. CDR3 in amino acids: CASSHKTGLDYEQYF. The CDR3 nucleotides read TGTGCCAGCAGCCACAAGACAGGGTTAGATTACGAGCAGTACTTC.

The CDR3 is CASSRGQGYGYTF. The CDR3 bases are TGTGCCAGCAGCCGCGGACAGGGCTATGGCTACACCTTC. The genes are TRBV12-3 or TRBV12-4 and TRBJ1-2; 8 positions match TRBD1. The CDR3 has 13 residues. V shed 6 bases and J 4 bases; nucleotides not matched to a gene: 4.

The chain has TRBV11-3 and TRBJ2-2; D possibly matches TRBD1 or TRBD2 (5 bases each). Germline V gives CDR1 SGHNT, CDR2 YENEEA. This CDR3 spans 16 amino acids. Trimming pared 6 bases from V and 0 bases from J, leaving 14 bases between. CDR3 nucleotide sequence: TGTGCCAGCAGGGGGACCGGGGTTGCGAACACCGGGGAGCTGTTTTTT. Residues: CASRGTGVANTGELFF.

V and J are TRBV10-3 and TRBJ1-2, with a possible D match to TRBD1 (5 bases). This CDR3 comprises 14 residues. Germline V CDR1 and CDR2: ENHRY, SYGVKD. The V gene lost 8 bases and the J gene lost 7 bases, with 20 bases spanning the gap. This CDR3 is CAIGPGPWYSGYTF. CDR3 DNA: TGTGCCATCGGACCGGGACCATGGTACTCTGGCTACACCTTC.

The CDR3 DNA reads as TGTGCCAGCAGTCGGACAGGTCAACTTCTCTTCTTC. The encoded protein is CASSRTGQLLFF. The chain links TRBV2 to TRBJ2-1; 7 bases match TRBD1. V trimming: 5 bases; J trimming: 16 bases; junction bases outside the gene matches: 11. The CDR3 length is 12 residues. The germline V gene has CDR1 SNHLY and CDR2 FYNNEI.

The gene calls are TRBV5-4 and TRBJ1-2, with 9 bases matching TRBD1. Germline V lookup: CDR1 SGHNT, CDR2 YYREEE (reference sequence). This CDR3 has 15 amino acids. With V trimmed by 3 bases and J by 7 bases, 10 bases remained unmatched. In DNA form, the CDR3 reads TGTGCCAGCAGCTCCGGGACAGGGATGGGAGGTGGCTACACCTTC. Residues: CASSSGTGMGGGYTF.

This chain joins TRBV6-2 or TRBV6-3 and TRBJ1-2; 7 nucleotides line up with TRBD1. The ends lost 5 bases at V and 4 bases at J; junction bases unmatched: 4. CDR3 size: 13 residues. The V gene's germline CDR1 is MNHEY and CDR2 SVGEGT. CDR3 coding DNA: TGTGCCAGCAGTCAAGGGACAGTCTATGGCTACACCTTC. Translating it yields CASSQGTVYGYTF.

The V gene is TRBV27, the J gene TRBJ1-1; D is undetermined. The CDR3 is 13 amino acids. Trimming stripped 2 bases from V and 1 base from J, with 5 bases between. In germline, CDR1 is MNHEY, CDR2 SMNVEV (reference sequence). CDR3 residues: CASSLGPNTEAFF. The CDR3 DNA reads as TGTGCCAGCAGTTTAGGCCCGAACACTGAAGCTTTCTTT.

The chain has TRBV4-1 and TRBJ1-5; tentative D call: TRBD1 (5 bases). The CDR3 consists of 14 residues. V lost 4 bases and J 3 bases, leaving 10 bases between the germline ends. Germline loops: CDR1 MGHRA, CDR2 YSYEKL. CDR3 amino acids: CASSRQGDNQPQHF. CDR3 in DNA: TGCGCCAGCAGCCGGCAGGGAGACAATCAGCCCCAGCATTTT.

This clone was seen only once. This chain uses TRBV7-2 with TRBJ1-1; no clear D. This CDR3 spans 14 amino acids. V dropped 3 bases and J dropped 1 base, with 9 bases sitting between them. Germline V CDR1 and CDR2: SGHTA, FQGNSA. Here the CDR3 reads CASSFLQRNTEAFF. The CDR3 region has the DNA TGTGCCAGCAGCTTCTTACAGAGGAACACTGAAGCTTTCTTT.

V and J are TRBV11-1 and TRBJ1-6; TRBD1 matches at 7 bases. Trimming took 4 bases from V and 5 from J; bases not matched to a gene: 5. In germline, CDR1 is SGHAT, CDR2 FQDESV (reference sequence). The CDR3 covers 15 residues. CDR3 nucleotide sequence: TGTGCCAGCAGCTCCGACAGGGACAATAATTCACCCCTCCACTTT. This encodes CASSSDRDNNSPLHF.

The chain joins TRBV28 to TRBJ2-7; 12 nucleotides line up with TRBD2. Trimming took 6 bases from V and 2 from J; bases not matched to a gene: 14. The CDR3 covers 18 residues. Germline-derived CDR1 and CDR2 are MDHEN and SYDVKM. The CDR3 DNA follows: TGTGCCAGCAGCTCCCTAGAGACTAGCGGGGGCCAGACCTACGAGCAGTACTTC. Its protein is CASSSLETSGGQTYEQYF.

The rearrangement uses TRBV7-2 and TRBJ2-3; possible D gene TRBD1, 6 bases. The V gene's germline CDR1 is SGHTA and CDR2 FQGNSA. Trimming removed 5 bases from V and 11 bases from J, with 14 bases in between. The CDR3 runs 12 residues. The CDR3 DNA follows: TGTGCCAGCAGCCTCCGGGACATTTGGCAGTATTTT. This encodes CASSLRDIWQYF.

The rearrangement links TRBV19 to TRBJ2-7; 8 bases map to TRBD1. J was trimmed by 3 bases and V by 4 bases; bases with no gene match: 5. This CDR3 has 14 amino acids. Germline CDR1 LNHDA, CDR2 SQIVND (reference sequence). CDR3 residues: CASSTQGAVYEQYF. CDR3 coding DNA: TGTGCCAGTAGTACTCAGGGGGCAGTCTACGAGCAGTACTTC.

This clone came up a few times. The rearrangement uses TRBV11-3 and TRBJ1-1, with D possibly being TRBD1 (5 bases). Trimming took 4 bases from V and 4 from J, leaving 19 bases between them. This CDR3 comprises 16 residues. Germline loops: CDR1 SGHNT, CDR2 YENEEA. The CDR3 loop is CASSSYTGGKITEAFF. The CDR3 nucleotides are TGTGCCAGCAGCTCCTATACAGGAGGGAAAATCACTGAAGCTTTCTTT.

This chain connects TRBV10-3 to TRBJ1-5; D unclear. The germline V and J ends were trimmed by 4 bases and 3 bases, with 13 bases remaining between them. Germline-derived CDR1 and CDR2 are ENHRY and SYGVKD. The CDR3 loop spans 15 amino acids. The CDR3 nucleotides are TGTGCCATCAGTGCGAAAGACACATTCAATCAGCCCCAGCATTTT. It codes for CAISAKDTFNQPQHF.

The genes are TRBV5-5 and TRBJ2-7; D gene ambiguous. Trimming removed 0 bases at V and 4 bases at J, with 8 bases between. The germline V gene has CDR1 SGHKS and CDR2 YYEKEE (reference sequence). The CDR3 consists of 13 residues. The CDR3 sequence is CASSLEQTYEQYF. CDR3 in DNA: TGTGCCAGCAGCTTGGAACAAACTTACGAGCAGTACTTC. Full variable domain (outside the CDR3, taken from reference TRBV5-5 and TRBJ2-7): DAGVTQSPTHLIKTRGQQVTLRCSPISGHKSVSWYQQVLGQGPQFIFQYYEKEERGRGNFPDRFSARQFPNYSSELNVNALLLGDSALYLCASSLEQTYEQYFGPGTRLTVT.